The T cell receptor (beta chain) under discussion was sequenced for a study of blood T cells in healthy people across ages. The study, taken as a whole, reports: The authors considered diversity estimates from one million T cells to be underestimates. Not knowing donor CMV status may have confounded expanded clonotype changes.

Then a second PCR, running about 6 to 12 cycles, was carried out with a sample-barcoded 5' primer and a J-beta primer mix. TCRdb passed the 5' RACE reads through MiXCR, listing each CDR3 protein once. Altogether 790,000 or so distinct CDR3 sequences are present, about 47% being singletons, with the ten largest covering 15% to 20%. V lost 0 bases, J lost 6 bases, and 15 bases lay in between. Germline-derived CDR1 and CDR2 are DFQATT and SNEGSKA (reference sequence). This CDR3 is built from 15 residues. This clonotype was seen only a few times. Its cognate antigen is unknown. The source material was blood. The chain joins TRBV20-1 to TRBJ2-1; D is unresolved. This receptor was taken from a man older than 75 in good health. The CDR3 DNA sequence: TGCAGTGCTAGAGATCCCAACACCGGTGGCAATGAGCAGTTCTTC. Its translation is CSARDPNTGGNEQFF.